A selection of T cell receptor beta chains follows, all from one sample in a study of blood T cell repertoires in COVID-19. The protocol was immunoSEQ multiplex PCR, while the TCRdb copy is restricted to in-frame clones and leaves out a portion. The sample holds approximately 130,000 clones, approximately 85% seen once. Source material: peripheral blood. Receptors were obtained from a human donor in a cohort sampled during active COVID-19. CDR3s include the opening cysteine and the closing phenylalanine or tryptophan. A D gene is named only where the DNA matches it firmly. Size tells how often a clone was seen (once, few, many) or the class of an expanded clone, and some rows leave it out.

V: TRBV4-1
J: TRBJ1-5
D: -
size: -
CDR3: CASSQTHGENQPQHF
DNA: TGCGCCAGCAGCCAAACCCACGGAGAGAATCAGCCCCAGCATTTT

V: TRBV24-1
J: TRBJ2-7
D: TRBD2
size: -
CDR3: CATCDGGAGDGGSYEQYF
DNA: TGTGCCACCTGTGACGGGGGGGCTGGGGACGGGGGCTCCTACGAGCAGTACTTC

V: TRBV13
J: TRBJ1-1
D: -
size: -
CDR3: CASSLDMNREAFF
DNA: TGTGCCAGCAGCTTAGACATGAACCGTGAAGCTTTCTTT

V: TRBV30
J: TRBJ2-5
D: -
size: -
CDR3: CACLALRGETQYF
DNA: TGTGCCTGTCTAGCGCTGCGGGGAGAGACCCAGTACTTC

V: TRBV10-3
J: TRBJ2-4
D: -
size: once
CDR3: CAISAGLSGNIQYF
DNA: TGTGCCATCAGCGCGGGACTCTCGGGGAACATTCAGTACTTC

V: TRBV5-8
J: TRBJ2-6
D: -
size: -
CDR3: CASSLPVSGANVLTF
DNA: TGTGCCAGCAGCTTACCGGTCTCTGGGGCCAACGTCCTGACTTTC

V: TRBV5-1
J: TRBJ1-5
D: -
size: -
CDR3: CASSLGALNQPQHF
DNA: TGCGCCAGCAGCTTGGGGGCCTTAAATCAGCCCCAGCATTTT

V: TRBV5-5
J: TRBJ1-4
D: -
size: once
CDR3: CASSDGLVNEKLFF
DNA: TGTGCCAGCAGCGATGGACTGGTTAATGAAAAACTGTTTTTT

V: TRBV18
J: TRBJ2-3
D: -
size: -
CDR3: CASSLPPDRNTDTQYF
DNA: TGTGCCAGCTCACTCCCACCGGACAGAAACACAGATACGCAGTATTTT

V: TRBV7-2
J: TRBJ2-6
D: -
size: -
CDR3: CASSLQGSTGANVLTF
DNA: TGTGCCAGCAGCTTACAGGGGTCCACTGGGGCCAACGTCCTGACTTTC

V: TRBV18
J: TRBJ2-5
D: -
size: few
CDR3: CASFSSRETQYF
DNA: TGTGCCAGCTTTTCTAGCCGAGAGACCCAGTACTTC

V: TRBV6-1
J: TRBJ1-5
D: -
size: -
CDR3: CASSEGELNQPQHF
DNA: TGTGCCAGCAGTGAGGGAGAATTAAATCAGCCCCAGCATTTT

V: TRBV7-9
J: TRBJ2-7
D: -
size: -
CDR3: CASSLEGSEQYF
DNA: TGTGCCAGCAGCTTAGAAGGGAGCGAGCAGTACTTC

V: TRBV1
J: TRBJ2-1
D: -
size: once
CDR3: CTSSQDQASGSGEQFF
DNA: TGCACCAGCAGCCAAGATCAGGCTAGCGGGTCAGGTGAGCAGTTCTTC

V: TRBV27
J: TRBJ2-1
D: -
size: -
CDR3: CASSLGDKVLNEQFF
DNA: TGTGCCAGCAGTTTGGGCGACAAGGTGCTCAATGAGCAGTTCTTC

V: TRBV6-4
J: TRBJ1-1
D: -
size: -
CDR3: CASRETVNTEAFF
DNA: TGTGCCAGCAGAGAGACAGTGAACACTGAAGCTTTCTTT

V: TRBV27
J: TRBJ2-7
D: -
size: -
CDR3: CASSLVSGADYEQYF
DNA: TGTGCCAGCAGTTTAGTATCAGGGGCAGACTACGAGCAGTACTTC

V: TRBV5-1
J: TRBJ2-3
D: TRBD2
size: -
CDR3: CASSLESVGGDTQYF
DNA: TGCGCCAGCAGCTTGGAATCAGTGGGGGGGGATACGCAGTATTTT

V: TRBV2
J: TRBJ1-5
D: -
size: -
CDR3: CASSEGLGGRNNQPQHF
DNA: TGTGCCAGCAGTGAAGGCCTCGGGGGGAGGAACAATCAGCCCCAGCATTTT

V: TRBV19
J: TRBJ1-4
D: -
size: -
CDR3: CASSTGRTRNEKLFF
DNA: TGTGCCAGTAGTACCGGCCGGACACGTAATGAAAAACTGTTTTTT

V: TRBV5-5
J: TRBJ1-5
D: TRBD1
size: -
CDR3: CASSPGTAHQPQHF
DNA: TGTGCCAGCAGCCCCGGGACAGCGCATCAGCCCCAGCATTTT

V: TRBV18
J: TRBJ2-7
D: TRBD2
size: -
CDR3: CASSPAGVGEQYF
DNA: TGTGCCAGCTCACCGGCGGGGGTGGGAGAGCAGTACTTC

V: TRBV30
J: TRBJ1-2
D: TRBD1
size: -
CDR3: CAWSEDRIHGYTF
DNA: TGTGCCTGGAGCGAGGACAGGATCCATGGCTACACCTTC

V: TRBV11-2
J: TRBJ2-7
D: TRBD1
size: once
CDR3: CASSLVVGTGGYEQYF
DNA: TGTGCCAGCAGCTTAGTAGTCGGGACAGGGGGCTACGAGCAGTACTTC

V: TRBV7-8
J: TRBJ2-7
D: -
size: -
CDR3: CASSLDSSYEQYF
DNA: TGTGCCAGCAGCTTGGACAGCTCCTACGAGCAGTACTTC

V: TRBV19
J: TRBJ1-4
D: -
size: -
CDR3: CASSIGQGNEKLFF
DNA: TGTGCCAGTAGTATCGGGCAGGGTAATGAAAAACTGTTTTTT

V: TRBV20-1
J: TRBJ2-1
D: TRBD2
size: -
CDR3: CSASGLAGGRQQFF
DNA: TGCAGTGCTAGTGGACTAGCGGGGGGGAGACAGCAGTTCTTC

V: TRBV15
J: TRBJ1-2
D: -
size: -
CDR3: CATRSGSTRNGYTF
DNA: TGTGCCACCAGGAGCGGATCCACACGGAATGGCTACACCTTC

V: TRBV7-8
J: TRBJ2-3
D: TRBD1
size: -
CDR3: CASSRRGYDTDTQYF
DNA: TGTGCCAGCAGCCGCAGGGGGTACGACACAGATACGCAGTATTTT

V: TRBV5-4
J: TRBJ1-2
D: TRBD1
size: -
CDR3: CASSKDRGSLPYNYGYTF
DNA: TGTGCCAGCAGCAAAGACAGGGGATCGCTTCCCTACAACTATGGCTACACCTTC

V: TRBV4-2
J: TRBJ2-5
D: TRBD2
size: -
CDR3: CASSQGGTSGEETQYF
DNA: TGTGCCAGCAGCCAGGGGGGGACTAGCGGGGAAGAGACCCAGTACTTC

V: TRBV6-1
J: TRBJ2-1
D: -
size: -
CDR3: CASSVNFGGVSYNEQFF
DNA: TGTGCCAGCAGTGTAAATTTCGGCGGGGTCTCCTACAATGAGCAGTTCTTC

V: TRBV6-5
J: TRBJ2-1
D: -
size: -
CDR3: CASGQRGGEQFF
DNA: TGTGCCAGCGGCCAAAGGGGTGGTGAGCAGTTCTTC

V: TRBV5-1
J: TRBJ2-3
D: TRBD2
size: -
CDR3: CASSLAASGGADTQYF
DNA: TGCGCCAGCAGCTTGGCGGCTAGCGGGGGGGCGGATACGCAGTATTTT

V: TRBV11-3
J: TRBJ2-3
D: -
size: -
CDR3: CASSPAGTGGPDTQYF
DNA: TGTGCCAGCAGCCCCGCCGGGACTGGAGGCCCAGATACGCAGTATTTT

V: TRBV30
J: TRBJ1-2
D: TRBD1
size: -
CDR3: CAWSRAPGSKGQQLTF
DNA: TGTGCCTGGAGTAGGGCCCCTGGTTCAAAGGGACAGCAATTAACCTTC

V: TRBV9
J: TRBJ1-1
D: -
size: -
CDR3: CASSVSGLNTEAFF
DNA: TGTGCCAGCAGCGTATCAGGGCTGAACACTGAAGCTTTCTTT

V: TRBV7-7
J: TRBJ2-7
D: -
size: -
CDR3: CASSRLGRCADEQYF
DNA: TGTGCTAGCAGCAGACTAGGGAGGTGTGCTGACGAGCAGTACTTC

V: TRBV27
J: TRBJ1-5
D: -
size: -
CDR3: CASSPGTFLVIGNQPQHF
DNA: TGTGCCAGCAGTCCAGGGACTTTCCTGGTGATAGGCAATCAGCCCCAGCATTTT

V: TRBV2
J: TRBJ1-5
D: -
size: once
CDR3: CASRQNSNQPQHF
DNA: TGTGCCAGCCGACAGAATAGCAATCAGCCCCAGCATTTT

V: TRBV24-1
J: TRBJ2-7
D: TRBD1
size: -
CDR3: CATSALPGTGSYEQYF
DNA: TGTGCCACCAGTGCTCTTCCCGGGACAGGGTCCTACGAGCAGTACTTC

V: TRBV21-1
J: TRBJ1-5
D: -
size: -
CDR3: CASSKVGGQRIDIYQPQHF
DNA: TGTGCCAGCAGCAAAGTGGGGGGACAGAGGATTGATATTTATCAGCCCCAGCATTTT

V: TRBV19
J: TRBJ1-2
D: TRBD1
size: -
CDR3: CASSVSQGTHGYTF
DNA: TGTGCCAGTAGTGTCTCACAGGGGACCCATGGCTACACCTTC

V: TRBV14
J: TRBJ1-4
D: TRBD1
size: -
CDR3: CASSHDAPWTGGVEKLFF
DNA: TGTGCCAGCAGCCATGATGCCCCATGGACAGGGGGGGTCGAAAAACTGTTTTTT

V: TRBV6-5
J: TRBJ2-7
D: TRBD2
size: -
CDR3: CASSYRLAGGAGEQYF
DNA: TGTGCCAGCAGTTACCGACTAGCGGGGGGAGCGGGGGAGCAGTACTTC

V: TRBV10-3
J: TRBJ1-3
D: TRBD1
size: -
CDR3: CAISKGRDSSGNTIYF
DNA: TGTGCCATCAGTAAGGGTCGGGACAGCTCTGGAAACACCATATATTTT

V: TRBV3-1/TRBV3-2
J: TRBJ1-2
D: -
size: once
CDR3: CASSHRWGLNGGDTF
DNA: TGTGCCAGCAGCCATCGGTGGGGCCTAAACGGTGGGGACACCTTC

V: TRBV5-1
J: TRBJ2-3
D: TRBD2
size: once
CDR3: CASSPGTSVSGTQYF
DNA: TGCGCCAGCAGCCCCGGGACTAGCGTGTCGGGTACGCAGTATTTT

V: TRBV9
J: TRBJ2-5
D: TRBD2
size: -
CDR3: CASSVRGGLETQYF
DNA: TGTGCCAGCAGCGTACGCGGGGGGTTAGAGACCCAGTACTTC

V: TRBV7-2
J: TRBJ1-1
D: TRBD1
size: -
CDR3: CASSLAQGGQWNTEAFF
DNA: TGTGCCAGCAGCTTAGCGCAGGGGGGACAATGGAACACTGAAGCTTTCTTT

V: TRBV5-1
J: TRBJ1-6
D: TRBD1
size: few
CDR3: CASSGDRGGNSPLHF
DNA: TGCGCCAGCAGCGGGGACAGGGGTGGGAATTCACCCCTCCACTTT

V: TRBV6-5
J: TRBJ2-1
D: TRBD2
size: once
CDR3: CASSPEWGGDEQFF
DNA: TGTGCCAGCAGTCCCGAGTGGGGGGGGGATGAGCAGTTCTTC

V: TRBV19
J: TRBJ1-1
D: TRBD1
size: once
CDR3: CASSSQGARNTEAFF
DNA: TGTGCCAGTAGTAGCCAGGGGGCACGGAACACTGAAGCTTTCTTT

V: TRBV10-3
J: TRBJ2-1
D: -
size: -
CDR3: CAISERGGTYNEQFF
DNA: TGTGCCATCAGTGAGAGGGGAGGCACCTACAATGAGCAGTTCTTC

V: TRBV19
J: TRBJ1-1
D: -
size: -
CDR3: CASSILTGLTNTEAFF
DNA: TGTGCCAGTAGTATCCTCACAGGGTTGACGAACACTGAAGCTTTCTTT

V: TRBV7-2
J: TRBJ2-2
D: -
size: -
CDR3: CASRLALTGELFF
DNA: TGTGCCAGCCGGCTAGCGCTCACCGGGGAGCTGTTTTTT

V: TRBV18
J: TRBJ2-1
D: TRBD2
size: -
CDR3: CASSRLAGQRSYNEQFF
DNA: TGTGCCAGCTCACGACTAGCGGGGCAGCGCTCCTACAATGAGCAGTTCTTC

V: TRBV10-3
J: TRBJ1-2
D: -
size: -
CDR3: CAISEPKTEAPRYGYTF
DNA: TGTGCCATCAGTGAGCCGAAAACGGAGGCCCCGCGGTATGGCTACACCTTC

V: TRBV19
J: TRBJ2-1
D: -
size: once
CDR3: CASGERSYNEQFF
DNA: TGTGCCAGTGGGGAGAGGTCCTACAATGAGCAGTTCTTC